The rows below give T cell receptor beta chains drawn from one sample of a study of T cells after yellow fever vaccination. TCRdb independently ran MiXCR on the 5' RACE reads; one entry per CDR3 protein. The sample includes about 360,000 distinct CDR3 sequences, 6.2% of them seen just once. The sample in question was PBMCs, obtained 5 days after the yellow fever booster vaccination. The receptors were gathered from a man younger than 40 who received the YFV17D yellow fever vaccine. Each CDR3 is given with its conserved first and last residue. Each record gives: V gene, CDR3 length, D gene, J gene, clone size, CDR3 DNA, CDR3 protein. D genes are given only for firm matches. Expanded clones get a size class; other rows say once, few or many, or leave the size out.

V gene: TRBV15; CDR3 length: 16; D gene: TRBD1; J gene: TRBJ2-5; clone size: many; CDR3 DNA: TGTGCCACCAGCAGAGGTGGGACAGCCCAGGGGGAGACCCAGTACTTC; CDR3 protein: CATSRGGTAQGETQYF
V gene: TRBV7-2; CDR3 length: 16; D gene: TRBD1; J gene: TRBJ1-6; clone size: few; CDR3 DNA: TGTGCCAGCAGTAGACAGGGACCGCTTCGAGGCACACCCCTCCACTTT; CDR3 protein: CASSRQGPLRGTPLHF
V gene: TRBV5-1; CDR3 length: 11; D gene: .; J gene: TRBJ2-3; clone size: many; CDR3 DNA: TGCGCCAGCAGATCAGAAGATACGCAGTATTTT; CDR3 protein: CASRSEDTQYF
V gene: TRBV11-2; CDR3 length: 15; D gene: .; J gene: TRBJ2-5; clone size: few; CDR3 DNA: TGTGCCAGCAGCTTAGAGTGGTCCTTTCTTGCGACCCAGTACTTC; CDR3 protein: CASSLEWSFLATQYF
V gene: TRBV7-2; CDR3 length: 13; D gene: .; J gene: TRBJ2-7; clone size: few; CDR3 DNA: TGTGCCAGCAGCGAGGGCCTTTCCTACGAGCAGTACTTC; CDR3 protein: CASSEGLSYEQYF
V gene: TRBV20-1; CDR3 length: 15; D gene: TRBD1; J gene: TRBJ1-5; clone size: many; CDR3 DNA: TGCAGTGCAAGTACCGGGACAGGGTTTGGCCAGCCCCAGCATTTT; CDR3 protein: CSASTGTGFGQPQHF
V gene: TRBV7-2; CDR3 length: 13; D gene: .; J gene: TRBJ2-3; clone size: many; CDR3 DNA: TGTGCCAGCAGCCACCCGTCGACTGATACGCAGTATTTT; CDR3 protein: CASSHPSTDTQYF
V gene: TRBV6-1; CDR3 length: 15; D gene: .; J gene: TRBJ2-5; clone size: many; CDR3 DNA: TGTGCCAGCACCACCGGGACGGCGAAACAAGAGACCCAGTACTTC; CDR3 protein: CASTTGTAKQETQYF
V gene: TRBV18; CDR3 length: 14; D gene: .; J gene: TRBJ1-2; clone size: few; CDR3 DNA: TGTGCCAGCTCACCACAGTCACAGAACTATGGCTACACCTTC; CDR3 protein: CASSPQSQNYGYTF
V gene: TRBV10-3; CDR3 length: 14; D gene: TRBD1; J gene: TRBJ2-1; clone size: few; CDR3 DNA: TGTGCCACAATCCCGGGACAGGGTCATAATGAGCAGTTCTTC; CDR3 protein: CATIPGQGHNEQFF
V gene: TRBV10-3; CDR3 length: 14; D gene: .; J gene: TRBJ2-2; clone size: few; CDR3 DNA: TGTGCCATCAAAGACACCGCGAACACCGGGGAGCTGTTTTTT; CDR3 protein: CAIKDTANTGELFF
V gene: TRBV12-3/TRBV12-4; CDR3 length: 13; D gene: .; J gene: TRBJ2-5; clone size: .; CDR3 DNA: TGTGCCAGCAGTTTCACAGTTTCTGAGACCCAGTACTTC; CDR3 protein: CASSFTVSETQYF
V gene: TRBV5-5; CDR3 length: 18; D gene: .; J gene: TRBJ2-3; clone size: many; CDR3 DNA: TGTGCCAGCAGCTTGGAGGGGGGCGATTGGAGGGGGTCAGATACGCAGTATTTT; CDR3 protein: CASSLEGGDWRGSDTQYF
V gene: TRBV27; CDR3 length: 13; D gene: .; J gene: TRBJ2-7; clone size: few; CDR3 DNA: TGTGCCAGCAGCCAAACCAGTATATACGAGCAGTACTTC; CDR3 protein: CASSQTSIYEQYF
V gene: TRBV5-1; CDR3 length: 12; D gene: .; J gene: TRBJ2-5; clone size: .; CDR3 DNA: TGCGCCAGCAGGGGAGAGAGGGAGACCCAGTACTTC; CDR3 protein: CASRGERETQYF
V gene: TRBV6-5; CDR3 length: 15; D gene: .; J gene: TRBJ1-1; clone size: few; CDR3 DNA: TGTGCCAGCAGTTACACAGGGATTTTGAACACTGAAGCTTTCTTT; CDR3 protein: CASSYTGILNTEAFF
V gene: TRBV5-4; CDR3 length: 15; D gene: .; J gene: TRBJ2-5; clone size: few; CDR3 DNA: TGTGCCAGCAGCTTGGAGGGGAGAGTCCGGGAGACCCAGTACTTC; CDR3 protein: CASSLEGRVRETQYF
V gene: TRBV5-6; CDR3 length: 13; D gene: .; J gene: TRBJ1-5; clone size: .; CDR3 DNA: TGTGCCAGCAGCTTGGGTCTGATCGGGCCCCAGCATTTT; CDR3 protein: CASSLGLIGPQHF
V gene: TRBV20-1; CDR3 length: 15; D gene: TRBD1; J gene: TRBJ1-5; clone size: few; CDR3 DNA: TGCAGTGCTAAACCCTTCCGGGACAGTAATCAGCCCCAGCATTTT; CDR3 protein: CSAKPFRDSNQPQHF
V gene: TRBV7-9; CDR3 length: 14; D gene: .; J gene: TRBJ1-2; clone size: few; CDR3 DNA: TGTGCCAGCAGCTTGGACGTGGCTAACTATGGCTACACCTTC; CDR3 protein: CASSLDVANYGYTF
V gene: TRBV5-4; CDR3 length: 15; D gene: .; J gene: TRBJ2-7; clone size: .; CDR3 DNA: TGTGCCAGCAGCTTGGCCAGGGGAGGATACTACGAGCAGTACTTC; CDR3 protein: CASSLARGGYYEQYF
V gene: TRBV30; CDR3 length: 14; D gene: .; J gene: TRBJ1-6; clone size: .; CDR3 DNA: TGTGCCTGGAAGGTCGGGTCGAGTGATTCACCCCTCCACTTT; CDR3 protein: CAWKVGSSDSPLHF
V gene: TRBV2; CDR3 length: 13; D gene: .; J gene: TRBJ1-6; clone size: few; CDR3 DNA: TGTGCCAGCAGCGCAGACGGAGACTCACCCCTCCACTTT; CDR3 protein: CASSADGDSPLHF
V gene: TRBV15; CDR3 length: 20; D gene: TRBD2; J gene: TRBJ2-3; clone size: few; CDR3 DNA: TGTGCCACCAGCAGAGGGAAGGGAGGACTAGCGGGGCCTAGCACAGATACGCAGTATTTT; CDR3 protein: CATSRGKGGLAGPSTDTQYF
V gene: TRBV5-5; CDR3 length: 13; D gene: .; J gene: TRBJ2-3; clone size: few; CDR3 DNA: TGTGCCAGCAGCTTCCGACAGCCAGATACGCAGTATTTT; CDR3 protein: CASSFRQPDTQYF
V gene: TRBV14; CDR3 length: 17; D gene: .; J gene: TRBJ2-3; clone size: few; CDR3 DNA: TGTGCCAGCAGCCAAGATTCGGGGGCGATCAACACAGATACGCAGTATTTT; CDR3 protein: CASSQDSGAINTDTQYF
V gene: TRBV7-6; CDR3 length: 15; D gene: .; J gene: TRBJ1-3; clone size: many; CDR3 DNA: TGTGCCAGCAGCCAGCGCGGAGGCCCTGGAAACACCATATATTTT; CDR3 protein: CASSQRGGPGNTIYF
V gene: TRBV5-1; CDR3 length: 16; D gene: .; J gene: TRBJ2-1; clone size: many; CDR3 DNA: TGCGCCAGCAGCTTACTACGAGGCGGTGCCTACAATGAGCAGTTCTTC; CDR3 protein: CASSLLRGGAYNEQFF
V gene: TRBV28; CDR3 length: 12; D gene: .; J gene: TRBJ2-5; clone size: .; CDR3 DNA: TGTGCCAGCAGCCCGTTTCTACAGACCCAGTACTTC; CDR3 protein: CASSPFLQTQYF
V gene: TRBV7-9; CDR3 length: 13; D gene: .; J gene: TRBJ1-2; clone size: many; CDR3 DNA: TGTGCCAGCAGCTTAGAGTCTGGCGGAGGCTACACCTTC; CDR3 protein: CASSLESGGGYTF
V gene: TRBV28; CDR3 length: 13; D gene: .; J gene: TRBJ2-1; clone size: .; CDR3 DNA: TGTGCCAGCACCGTTCTCGGGGCGGGTGAGCAGTTCTTC; CDR3 protein: CASTVLGAGEQFF
V gene: TRBV6-5; CDR3 length: 12; D gene: TRBD1; J gene: TRBJ1-2; clone size: many; CDR3 DNA: TGTGCCACAAAGACAGGGGAATATGGCTACACCTTC; CDR3 protein: CATKTGEYGYTF
V gene: TRBV30; CDR3 length: 14; D gene: .; J gene: TRBJ1-3; clone size: many; CDR3 DNA: TGTGCCTGGAATCGGGGCTTGGACGGAAACACCATATATTTT; CDR3 protein: CAWNRGLDGNTIYF
V gene: TRBV7-2; CDR3 length: 13; D gene: .; J gene: TRBJ1-3; clone size: few; CDR3 DNA: TGTGCCAGCAGCTCAGTGACTGGAAACACCATATATTTT; CDR3 protein: CASSSVTGNTIYF
V gene: TRBV7-8; CDR3 length: 13; D gene: TRBD2; J gene: TRBJ2-7; clone size: many; CDR3 DNA: TGTGCCAGCAAACGGGAGGGCCCGGACGAGCAGTACTTC; CDR3 protein: CASKREGPDEQYF
V gene: TRBV11-2; CDR3 length: 18; D gene: TRBD1; J gene: TRBJ2-7; clone size: .; CDR3 DNA: TGTGCCACCACCACCCGGGACAGGGATTTTTCAGGGGCCTACGAGCAGTACTTC; CDR3 protein: CATTTRDRDFSGAYEQYF
V gene: TRBV6-1; CDR3 length: 13; D gene: .; J gene: TRBJ1-1; clone size: many; CDR3 DNA: TGTGCCAGTCAAACAAGGGCGTGGACTGAAGCTTTCTTT; CDR3 protein: CASQTRAWTEAFF